Listed below are T cell receptor beta chains from one sample, sequenced in a study of PD-1 blockade in classical Hodgkin lymphoma. Profiled with immunoSEQ multiplex PCR; TCRdb holds only in-frame clones, not every one. This table has about 14,000 clones, about four fifths appearing once. Sequencing used peripheral blood mononuclear cells (PBMCs), obtained at baseline. Receptors were obtained from a human donor with classical Hodgkin lymphoma. The CDR3 runs from the conserved cysteine through the conserved F or W. The D gene is left open where the match is weak. A row's size may be missing; if present it is once, few, many or a size class.

V: TRBV28; J: TRBJ1-5; size: .; D: TRBD1; CDR3: CASTETGTYSNQPQHF; DNA: TGTGCCAGCACCGAGACAGGGACTTATAGCAATCAGCCCCAGCATTTT
V: TRBV4-1; J: TRBJ2-5; size: .; D: TRBD1; CDR3: CASSLDRGRTQYF; DNA: TGCGCCAGCAGCTTAGACAGGGGTCGGACCCAGTACTTC
V: TRBV4-1; J: TRBJ2-5; size: .; D: TRBD1; CDR3: CASSYSGTGVRETQYF; DNA: TGCGCCAGCAGCTACTCCGGGACAGGGGTGCGAGAGACCCAGTACTTC
V: TRBV19; J: TRBJ2-2; size: .; D: .; CDR3: CASSLQGRNTGELFF; DNA: TGTGCCAGTAGCCTTCAGGGGAGGAACACCGGGGAGCTGTTTTTT
V: TRBV6-1; J: TRBJ2-7; size: .; D: .; CDR3: CASNAGGLSYEQYF; DNA: TGTGCCAGCAACGCCGGGGGCCTCTCCTACGAGCAGTACTTC
V: TRBV7-2; J: TRBJ2-7; size: .; D: TRBD1; CDR3: CASSRDSLTYEQYF; DNA: TGTGCCAGCAGCCGGGACAGTCTAACCTACGAGCAGTACTTC
V: TRBV12-5; J: TRBJ2-7; size: .; D: .; CDR3: CASAKGSHEQYF; DNA: TGTGCTAGTGCAAAGGGGAGCCACGAGCAGTACTTC
V: TRBV5-6; J: TRBJ2-5; size: .; D: .; CDR3: CASSRSTEVLRETQYF; DNA: TGTGCCAGCAGCAGATCGACAGAAGTTTTGAGGGAGACCCAGTACTTC
V: TRBV14; J: TRBJ2-3; size: .; D: .; CDR3: CASSWTTSTDTQYF; DNA: TGTGCCAGCAGCTGGACAACGAGCACAGATACGCAGTATTTT
V: TRBV2; J: TRBJ1-1; size: once; D: .; CDR3: CASSEDEGGAMGKAFF; DNA: TGTGCCAGCAGTGAAGACGAGGGGGGAGCAATGGGGAAAGCTTTCTTT
V: TRBV30; J: TRBJ2-3; size: .; D: .; CDR3: CAWRELWGGRGSTDTQYF; DNA: TGTGCCTGGAGAGAACTATGGGGGGGCAGGGGCTCCACAGATACGCAGTATTTT
V: TRBV9; J: TRBJ1-4; size: few; D: .; CDR3: CASSNTGIEKLFF; DNA: TGTGCCAGCAGTAATACAGGGATAGAAAAACTGTTTTTT
V: TRBV30; J: TRBJ2-6; size: .; D: .; CDR3: CAWRVMVYLNYSGANVLTF; DNA: TGTGCCTGGAGGGTGATGGTCTACCTCAATTACTCTGGGGCCAACGTCCTGACTTTC
V: TRBV10-3; J: TRBJ1-6; size: .; D: TRBD1; CDR3: CAISSNRQGVESPLHF; DNA: TGTGCCATCAGTTCGAACAGACAGGGGGTTGAATCACCCCTCCACTTT
V: TRBV2; J: TRBJ1-1; size: .; D: TRBD1; CDR3: CASIRDRVGDAEAFF; DNA: TGTGCCAGCATTCGGGACAGGGTCGGGGACGCTGAAGCTTTCTTT